This T cell receptor beta chain was sequenced during a study of T cell changes during pregnancy in multiple sclerosis. The CDR3 is 17 amino acids. Germline lookup yields CDR1 LGHNA and CDR2 YSLEER. The J segment lost 5 bases and the V segment lost 1 base, leaving 9 bases of the junction unmatched. Libraries were prepared by immunoSEQ multiplex PCR; TCRdb keeps only in-frame clonotypes and omits some of them. The data hold tens of thousands of clones, with approximately 87% observed a single time. The starting material was peripheral blood, obtained after pregnancy. The rearrangement joins TRBV4-3 to TRBJ2-3; 10 bases agree with TRBD1. The receptor was isolated from a female donor in good health, enrolled as a control in a pregnancy study. CDR3 in amino acids: CASSQVRTGGPQDTQYF. Here the CDR3 DNA reads TGCGCCAGCAGCCAAGTGAGGACAGGGGGACCCCAAGATACGCAGTATTTT.